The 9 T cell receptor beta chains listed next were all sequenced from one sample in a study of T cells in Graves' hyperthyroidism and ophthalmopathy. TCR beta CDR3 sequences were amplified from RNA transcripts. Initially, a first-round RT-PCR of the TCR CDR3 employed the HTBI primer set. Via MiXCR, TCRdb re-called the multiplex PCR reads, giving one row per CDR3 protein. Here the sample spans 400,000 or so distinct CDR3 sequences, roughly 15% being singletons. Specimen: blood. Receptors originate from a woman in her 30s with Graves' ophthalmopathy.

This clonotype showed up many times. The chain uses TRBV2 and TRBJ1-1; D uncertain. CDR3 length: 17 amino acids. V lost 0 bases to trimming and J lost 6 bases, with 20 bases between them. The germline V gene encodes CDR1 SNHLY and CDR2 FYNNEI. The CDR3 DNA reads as TGTGCCAGCAGTGAAGCGAGCAACCTTGCCTCGTACTCTGAAGCTTTCTTT. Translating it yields CASSEASNLASYSEAFF.

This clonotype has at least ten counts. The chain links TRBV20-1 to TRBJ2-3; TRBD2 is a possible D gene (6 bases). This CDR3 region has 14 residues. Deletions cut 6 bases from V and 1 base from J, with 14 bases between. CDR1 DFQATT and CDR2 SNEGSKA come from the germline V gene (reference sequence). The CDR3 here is CSARLAERTDTQYF. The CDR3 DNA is TGCAGTGCAAGGTTAGCGGAGCGCACAGATACGCAGTATTTT.

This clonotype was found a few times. The CDR3 DNA follows: TGTGCCAGCAGTTTGATGGGAAGCGGCCGGGAGGAGACCCAGTACTTC. Translating it yields CASSLMGSGREETQYF. The rearrangement joins TRBV28 to TRBJ2-5; D might be TRBD2 (6 bases). CDR1 is MDHEN, CDR2 SYDVKM, per germline. This CDR3 comprises 16 residues. With 3 bases removed from V and 5 bases from J, the gap between germline ends came to 19 bases.

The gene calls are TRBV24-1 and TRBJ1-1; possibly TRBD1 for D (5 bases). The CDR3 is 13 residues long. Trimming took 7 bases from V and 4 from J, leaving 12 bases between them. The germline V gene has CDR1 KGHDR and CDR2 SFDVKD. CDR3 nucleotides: TGTGCCACCAGCCAGGGCGGAGGCACTGAAGCTTTCTTT. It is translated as CATSQGGGTEAFF.

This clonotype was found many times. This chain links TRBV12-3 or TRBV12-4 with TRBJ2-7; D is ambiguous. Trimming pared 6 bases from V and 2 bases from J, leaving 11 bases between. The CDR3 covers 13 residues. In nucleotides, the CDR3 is TGTGCCAGCAGGGTCCGAGGCGCCTACGAGCAGTACTTC. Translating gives CASRVRGAYEQYF.

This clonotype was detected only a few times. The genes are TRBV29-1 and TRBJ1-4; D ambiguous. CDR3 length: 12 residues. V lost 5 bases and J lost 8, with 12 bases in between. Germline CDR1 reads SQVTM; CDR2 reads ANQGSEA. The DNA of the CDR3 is TGCAGCGTTAACCCGGGAGGAGAAAAACTGTTTTTT. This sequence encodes CSVNPGGEKLFF.

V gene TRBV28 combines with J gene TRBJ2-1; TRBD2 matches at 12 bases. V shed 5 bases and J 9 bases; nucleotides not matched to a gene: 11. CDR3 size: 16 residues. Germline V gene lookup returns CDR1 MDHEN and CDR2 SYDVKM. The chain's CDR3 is CASSPCSTSGGSEQFF. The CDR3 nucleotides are TGTGCCAGCAGTCCCTGTTCGACTAGCGGGGGTAGTGAGCAGTTCTTC.

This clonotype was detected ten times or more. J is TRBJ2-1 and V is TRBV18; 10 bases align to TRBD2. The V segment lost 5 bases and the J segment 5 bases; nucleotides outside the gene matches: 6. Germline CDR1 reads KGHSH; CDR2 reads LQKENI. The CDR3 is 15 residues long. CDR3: CASSGGTSANNEQFF. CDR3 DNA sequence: TGTGCCAGCTCAGGGGGGACTAGCGCAAACAATGAGCAGTTCTTC.

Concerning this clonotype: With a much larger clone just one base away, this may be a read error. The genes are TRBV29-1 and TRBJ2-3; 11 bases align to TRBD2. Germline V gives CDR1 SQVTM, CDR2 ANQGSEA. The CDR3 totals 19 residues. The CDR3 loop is CSAFGASGGTGINADTQCF. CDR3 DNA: TGCAGCGCTTTCGGGGCTAGCGGGGGGACTGGAATAAATGCAGATACGCAGTGTTTT.